A few counts support the clone carrying this T cell receptor beta chain. Its antigen is not known. The sample comes from a study of blood T cells in healthy people across ages. Study-wide results and caveats: Older age coincided with a roughly linear decline in TCR beta diversity per million T cells.

The length of the CDR3 is 13 residues. V was clipped by 3 bases and J by 2 bases, with 9 bases between them. Germline V gene data show CDR1 as SGHDT and CDR2 as YYEEEE. A J-beta primer mix and a sample-barcoded 5' primer were used in a second PCR of roughly 6 to 11 cycles. Every single cDNA molecule received a tag from a template-switch adaptor with 12 random nucleotides. TCRdb ran MiXCR on the 5' RACE reads and lists one entry per CDR3 protein. This sample has about 970,000 distinct CDR3 sequences, with roughly 51% found just once. The V call is TRBV5-6, the J call TRBJ2-7; possible D gene TRBD2, 6 bases. The TCR comes from a woman aged 55-70 years in good health. The sequenced material came from blood. The CDR3 region is CASSSGATYEQYF. CDR3 DNA: TGTGCCAGCAGCTCGGGAGCAACCTACGAGCAGTACTTC. Filled out from reference TRBV5-6 and TRBJ2-7, the complete variable domain reads DAGVTQSPTHLIKTRGQQVTLRCSPKSGHDTVSWYQQALGQGPQFIFQYYEEEERQRGNFPDRFSGHQFPNYSSELNVNALLLGDSALYLCASSSGATYEQYFGPGTRLTVT.